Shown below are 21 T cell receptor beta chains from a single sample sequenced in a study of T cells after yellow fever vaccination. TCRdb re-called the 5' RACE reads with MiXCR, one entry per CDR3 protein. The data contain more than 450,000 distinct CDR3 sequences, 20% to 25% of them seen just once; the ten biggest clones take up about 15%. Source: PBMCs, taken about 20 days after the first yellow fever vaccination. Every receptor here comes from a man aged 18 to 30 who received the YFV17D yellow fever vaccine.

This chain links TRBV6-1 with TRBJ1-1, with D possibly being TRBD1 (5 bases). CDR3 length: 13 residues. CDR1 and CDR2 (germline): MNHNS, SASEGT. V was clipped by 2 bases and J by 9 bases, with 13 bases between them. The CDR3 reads CASSETGEPKAFF. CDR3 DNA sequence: TGTGCCAGCAGTGAAACGGGGGAACCTAAAGCTTTCTTT.

CDR3 nucleotide sequence: TGTGCCAGCAGCTTATCCGCCCGGGCCCCGACGAACACCGGGGAGCTGTTTTTT. The encoded protein is CASSLSARAPTNTGELFF. The J gene is TRBJ2-2, the V gene TRBV7-3; no definite D call. Trimming took 2 bases from V and 0 from J, leaving 16 bases between them. From germline, CDR1 is SGHTA and CDR2 FQGTGA. The CDR3 covers 18 residues.

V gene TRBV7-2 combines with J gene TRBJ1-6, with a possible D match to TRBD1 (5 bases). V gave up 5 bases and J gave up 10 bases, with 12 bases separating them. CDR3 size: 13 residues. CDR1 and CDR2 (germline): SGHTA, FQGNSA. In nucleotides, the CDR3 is TGTGCCAGCAGCGCTGACGGGGACTCACCCCTCCACTTT. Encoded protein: CASSADGDSPLHF.

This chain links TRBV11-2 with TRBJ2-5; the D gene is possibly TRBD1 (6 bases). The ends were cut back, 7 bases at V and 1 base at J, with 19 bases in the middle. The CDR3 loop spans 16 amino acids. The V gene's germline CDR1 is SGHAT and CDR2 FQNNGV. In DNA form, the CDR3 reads TGTGCCAGCACACCAATACCTCGACAGGCCCAAGAGACCCAGTACTTC. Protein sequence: CASTPIPRQAQETQYF.

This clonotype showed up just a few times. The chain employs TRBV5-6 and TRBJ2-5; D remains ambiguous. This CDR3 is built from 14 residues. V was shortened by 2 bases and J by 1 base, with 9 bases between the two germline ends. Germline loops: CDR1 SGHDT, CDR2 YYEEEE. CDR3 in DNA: TGTGCCAGCAGCTTCATGAGTGTCCAAGAGACCCAGTACTTC. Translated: CASSFMSVQETQYF.

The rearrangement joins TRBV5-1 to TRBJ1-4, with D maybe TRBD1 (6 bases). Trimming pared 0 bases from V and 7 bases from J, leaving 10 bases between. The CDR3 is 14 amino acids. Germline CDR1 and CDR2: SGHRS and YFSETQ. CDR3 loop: CASSLEGRGEKLFF. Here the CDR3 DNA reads TGCGCCAGCAGCTTGGAAGGCAGGGGTGAAAAACTGTTTTTT.

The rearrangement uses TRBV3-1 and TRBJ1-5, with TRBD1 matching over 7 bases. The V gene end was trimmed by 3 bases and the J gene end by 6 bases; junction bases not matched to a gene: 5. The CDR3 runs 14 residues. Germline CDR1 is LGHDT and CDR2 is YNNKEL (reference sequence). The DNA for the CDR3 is TGTGCCAGCAGCCAGGGGACAGCCCGTCAGCCCCAGCATTTT. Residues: CASSQGTARQPQHF.

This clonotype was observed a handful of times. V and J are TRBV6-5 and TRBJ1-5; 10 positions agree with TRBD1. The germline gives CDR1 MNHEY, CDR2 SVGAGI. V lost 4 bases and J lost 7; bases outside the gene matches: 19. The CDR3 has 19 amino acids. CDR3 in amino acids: CASSSGNSGQGGAVQPQHF. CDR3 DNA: TGTGCCAGCAGTTCGGGTAATTCTGGACAGGGGGGTGCCGTCCAGCCCCAGCATTTT.

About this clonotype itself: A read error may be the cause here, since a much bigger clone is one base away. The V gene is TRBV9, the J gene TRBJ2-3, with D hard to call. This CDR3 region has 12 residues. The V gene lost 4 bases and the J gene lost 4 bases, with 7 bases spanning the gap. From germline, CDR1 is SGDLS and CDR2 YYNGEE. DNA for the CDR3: TGTGCCAGCAGCACTCGAGCAGATACGCAGTATTTT. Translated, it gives CASSTRADTQYF. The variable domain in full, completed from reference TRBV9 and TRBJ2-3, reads DSGVTQTPKHLITATGQRVTLRCSPRSGDLSVYWYQQSLDQGLQFLIQYYNGEERAKGNILERFSAQQFPDLHSELNLSSLELGDSALYFCASSTRADTQYFGPGTRLTVL.

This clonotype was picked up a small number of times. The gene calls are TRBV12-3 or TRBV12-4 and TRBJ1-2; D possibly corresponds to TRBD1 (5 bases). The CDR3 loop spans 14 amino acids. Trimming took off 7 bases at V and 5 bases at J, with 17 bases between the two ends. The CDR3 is CASTPGGEWYGYTF. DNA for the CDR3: TGTGCCAGCACCCCCGGGGGGGAATGGTATGGCTACACCTTC.

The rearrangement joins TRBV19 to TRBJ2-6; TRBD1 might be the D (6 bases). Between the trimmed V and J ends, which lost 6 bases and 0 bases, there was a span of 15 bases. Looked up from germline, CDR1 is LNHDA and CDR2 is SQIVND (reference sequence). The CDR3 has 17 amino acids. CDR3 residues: CASRAIRGNSGANVLTF. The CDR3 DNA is TGTGCCAGTAGAGCGATTAGGGGGAACTCTGGGGCCAACGTCCTGACTTTC.

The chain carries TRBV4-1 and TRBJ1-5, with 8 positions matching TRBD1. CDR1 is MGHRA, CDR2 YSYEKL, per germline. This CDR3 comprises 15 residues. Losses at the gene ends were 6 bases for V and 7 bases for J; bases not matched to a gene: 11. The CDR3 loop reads CASRPTVTGGQPQHF. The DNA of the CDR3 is TGCGCCAGCAGACCTACGGTTACAGGGGGGCAGCCCCAGCATTTT.

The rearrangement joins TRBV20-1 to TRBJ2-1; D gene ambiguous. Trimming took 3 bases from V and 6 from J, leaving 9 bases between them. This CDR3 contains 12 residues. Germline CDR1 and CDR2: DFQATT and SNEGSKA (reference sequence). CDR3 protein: CSARNYLNEQFF. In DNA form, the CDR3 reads TGCAGTGCTAGGAACTACCTCAATGAGCAGTTCTTC.

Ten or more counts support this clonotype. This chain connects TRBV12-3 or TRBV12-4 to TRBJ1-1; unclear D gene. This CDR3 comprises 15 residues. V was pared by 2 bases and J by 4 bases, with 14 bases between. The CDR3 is CASSLQAGGITEAFF. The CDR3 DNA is TGTGCCAGCAGTTTACAGGCAGGCGGGATCACTGAAGCTTTCTTT.

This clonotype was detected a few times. The CDR3 region has the DNA TGTGCCAGCAGCTTAGTGGGACCGATAGACGGTGAGCAGTTCTTC. It translates to CASSLVGPIDGEQFF. The J gene is TRBJ2-1, the V gene TRBV7-6; D is perhaps TRBD1 or TRBD2 (5 bases each). There are 15 residues in the CDR3. Germline lookup yields CDR1 SGHVS and CDR2 FNYEAQ. V was cut by 1 base and J by 9 bases, with 16 bases left in between.

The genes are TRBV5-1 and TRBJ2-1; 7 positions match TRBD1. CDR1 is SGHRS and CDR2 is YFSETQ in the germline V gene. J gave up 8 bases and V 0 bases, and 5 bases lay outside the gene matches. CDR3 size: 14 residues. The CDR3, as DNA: TGCGCCAGCAGCTTGGCTACAGGGGCGGATGAGCAGTTCTTC. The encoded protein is CASSLATGADEQFF. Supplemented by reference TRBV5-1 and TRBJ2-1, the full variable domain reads KAGVTQTPRYLIKTRGQQVTLSCSPISGHRSVSWYQQTPGQGLQFLFEYFSETQRNKGNFPGRFSGRQFSNSRSEMNVSTLELGDSALYLCASSLATGADEQFFGPGTRLTVL.

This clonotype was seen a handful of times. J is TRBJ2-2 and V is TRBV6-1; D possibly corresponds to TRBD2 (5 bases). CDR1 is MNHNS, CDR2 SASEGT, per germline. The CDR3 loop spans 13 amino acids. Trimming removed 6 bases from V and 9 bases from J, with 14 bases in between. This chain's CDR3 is CASSPPGNRELFF. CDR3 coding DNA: TGTGCCAGCAGCCCCCCGGGGAACCGGGAGCTGTTTTTT.

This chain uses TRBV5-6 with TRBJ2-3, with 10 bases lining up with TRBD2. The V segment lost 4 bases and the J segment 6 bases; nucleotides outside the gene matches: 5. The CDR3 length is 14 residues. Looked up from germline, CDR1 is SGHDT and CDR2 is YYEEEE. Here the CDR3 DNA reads TGTGCCAGCAGCGCTGGACTAGCGGTGGATACGCAGTATTTT. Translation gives CASSAGLAVDTQYF.

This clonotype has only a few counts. The CDR3 region is CASRGQVSMNTEAFF. CDR3 nucleotides: TGTGCCAGCAGGGGACAGGTATCAATGAACACTGAAGCTTTCTTT. The V call is TRBV6-2 or TRBV6-3, the J call TRBJ1-1; 8 positions match TRBD1. The V segment lost 6 bases and the J segment 0 bases; nucleotides outside the gene matches: 6. The CDR3 has 15 amino acids. Germline lookup yields CDR1 MNHEY and CDR2 SVGEGT.

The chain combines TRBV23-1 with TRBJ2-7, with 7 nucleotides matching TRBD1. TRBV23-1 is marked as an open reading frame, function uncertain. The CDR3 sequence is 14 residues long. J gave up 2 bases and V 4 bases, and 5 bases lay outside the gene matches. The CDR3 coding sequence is TGCGCCAGCAGTCTACGACAGGGTACCTACGAGCAGTACGTC. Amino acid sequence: CASSLRQGTYEQYV.

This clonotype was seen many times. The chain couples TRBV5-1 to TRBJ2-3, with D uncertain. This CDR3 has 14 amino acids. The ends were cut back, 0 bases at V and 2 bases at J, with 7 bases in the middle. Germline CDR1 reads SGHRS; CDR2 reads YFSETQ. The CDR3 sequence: CASSLGDFTDTQYF. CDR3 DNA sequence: TGCGCCAGCAGCTTGGGGGATTTCACAGATACGCAGTATTTT.